This TCR beta chain was identified in a study of blood T cell repertoires in COVID-19. Study as a whole: Specimens from acute and convalescent COVID-19 originated in the United States, Italy and Spain. Sample material is recorded as cDNA or gDNA derived from T cells, B-cell-depleted T cells, or PBMCs.

As handled by the study authors: Amplification from reference gene primers served as the basis for estimated nucleated cell counts. TCRdb's table, derived via immunoSEQ multiplex PCR, lists solely in-frame clones and lacks some. V and J calls and clone size are copied from that table; D and trimming were computed from the DNA. This sample has 70,000 or so clones, with about 80% found just once. Sequencing used peripheral blood. The TCR originated in a woman aged 65 to 85 with acute or convalescent COVID-19.

In DNA form, the CDR3 reads TGTGCCACTCTAGCGGGAGCGCCCGGGGTGGACAATGAGCAGTTCTTC. Translation: CATLAGAPGVDNEQFF. J is TRBJ2-1 and V is TRBV28, with 10 nucleotides matching TRBD2. Trimming cost V 10 bases and J 5 bases; bases outside gene matches: 14. Germline V CDR1 and CDR2: MDHEN, SYDVKM. This CDR3 spans 16 amino acids. Full variable domain (rest looked up from reference TRBV28 and TRBJ2-1): DVKVTQSSRYLVKRTGEKVFLECVQDMDHENMFWYRQDPGLGLRLIYFSYDVKMKEKGDIPEGYSVSREKKERFSLILESASTNQTSMYLCATLAGAPGVDNEQFFGPGTRLTVL.